The T cell receptor beta chain described here comes from a study of T-cell memory formation after mild COVID-19. With V trimmed by 1 base and J by 9 bases, 8 bases remained unmatched. The CDR3 spans 14 residues. Germline CDR1 LGHDT, CDR2 YNNKEL (reference sequence). From the 5' RACE reads, TCRdb called clonotypes with MiXCR, one entry per CDR3 protein. The sample contains around 340,000 distinct CDR3 sequences, around a sixth of which appear only once. Material for sequencing was PBMCs or a T cell subset sorted from them (not recorded which). The source is a man younger than 35 who had mild COVID-19 (a few samples of this study predate the infection). Cell type and time point are not known. This rearrangement joins TRBV3-1 to TRBJ2-5; 7 bases match TRBD1. The DNA of the CDR3 is TGTGCCAGCAGCCAAGGGACAGGCAAGTCGGCCCAGTACTTC. This codes for CASSQGTGKSAQYF.